The 5 T cell receptor beta chains presented below share a single source sample, sequenced in a study of blood T cell repertoires in COVID-19. Assay: immunoSEQ multiplex PCR; the TCRdb copy retains only in-frame clones and omits some. The table records about 220,000 clones, 70% to 90% of them present only once. The sample was peripheral blood. The origin of the receptors is a human donor in a cohort sampled during active COVID-19.

This clone was counted a few times. V usage is TRBV7-9 and J usage is TRBJ2-5; TRBD2 agrees at 8 bases. J was trimmed by 5 bases and V by 5 bases; bases with no gene match: 7. This CDR3 is built from 14 residues. The V gene's germline CDR1 is SEHNR and CDR2 FQNEAQ (reference sequence). This chain's CDR3 is CASSTSGRAETQYF. The CDR3 nucleotides read TGTGCCAGCAGCACTAGCGGCAGGGCGGAGACCCAGTACTTC.

The gene calls are TRBV18 and TRBJ1-5; D unresolved. The germline gives CDR1 KGHSH, CDR2 LQKENI. CDR3 size: 13 residues. V lost 4 bases and J 6 bases, leaving 10 bases between the germline ends. The CDR3 here is CASSREGVQPQHF. In nucleotides, the CDR3 is TGTGCCAGCTCACGGGAGGGAGTTCAGCCCCAGCATTTT. Filled out from reference TRBV18 and TRBJ1-5, the complete variable domain reads NAGVMQNPRHLVRRRGQEARLRCSPMKGHSHVYWYRQLPEEGLKFMVYLQKENIIDESGMPKERFSAEFPKEGPSILRIQQVVRGDSAAYFCASSREGVQPQHFGDGTRLSIL.

The rearrangement links TRBV3-1 (or the pseudogene TRBV3-2) to TRBJ1-3; perhaps TRBD1 as D (5 bases). This CDR3 comprises 14 residues. Germline V CDR1 and CDR2: LGHDT, YNNKEL (reference sequence). Deletions cut 5 bases from V and 4 bases from J, with 12 bases between. CDR3 DNA: TGTGCCAGCAGCTCTGGGTCAGGGGGAAACACCATATATTTT. Residues: CASSSGSGGNTIYF.

The chain has TRBV7-9 and TRBJ2-7, with 7 bases lining up with TRBD1. The CDR3 spans 14 residues. V shed 4 bases and J 1 base; nucleotides not matched to a gene: 4. Germline V lookup: CDR1 SEHNR, CDR2 FQNEAQ (reference sequence). CDR3 sequence (DNA): TGTGCCAGCAGCTGGGGGACAGCGTCCTACGAGCAGTACTTC. Translated, it gives CASSWGTASYEQYF.

The chain links TRBV19 to TRBJ2-5; the match to TRBD1 covers 12 bases. V shed 3 bases, J shed 5 bases, and the junction held 4 bases outside the gene matches. The CDR3 runs to 15 residues. Germline V lookup: CDR1 LNHDA, CDR2 SQIVND (reference sequence). The CDR3 protein is CASSIGGQGAETQYF. The CDR3 DNA reads TGTGCCAGTAGTATCGGGGGACAGGGGGCCGAGACCCAGTACTTC.